This TCR beta chain is from a study of read filtering for tumor transcriptome and immune sequencing. Study summary: Among patients, some 17 were male and about 15 female, aged about 40 to 90 (mean about 66). RNA-seq yielded only roughly 80 to 1,300 TCR reads, IR-seq about 3.5 to 11 million. Overall study results and limits: Even smaller IR-seq throughput identified most shared clonotypes.

Sampling of bone marrow took place during active disease in every patient. The library was built from roughly 400 ng RNA with molecular barcoded adaptors for alpha/delta and beta/gamma chains. TCRdb re-called the reads with MiXCR, one entry per CDR3 protein. The profile covers around 50,000 distinct CDR3 sequences, with 9% to 15% appearing a single time and more than 15% taken by the ten largest. This clonotype has at least ten counts. Its antigen is as yet unknown. Material: a population of CD138-negative cells sorted from bone marrow. The sequence was collected from a donor at least 40 years old with multiple myeloma.

The CDR3 DNA reads TGTGCCAGCAGTGTCGAGCCAGAAGCTTTCTTT. Amino acid sequence: CASSVEPEAFF. This sequence joins TRBV2 and TRBJ1-1, with unresolved D. V lost 4 bases to trimming and J lost 8 bases, with 8 bases between them. Germline loops: CDR1 SNHLY, CDR2 FYNNEI. The CDR3 is 11 residues long.